This T cell receptor (beta chain) originates from a study of response to subunit inactivated influenza vaccine. Study results and caveats: Each seasonal influenza vaccination, the authors suggested, recruits few new T cells.

MiXCR, run by TCRdb on the RT-PCR reads, gives a single entry per CDR3 protein. This table holds hundreds of thousands of distinct CDR3 sequences, 14% found once. Many counts were recorded for this clonotype. Its antigen is currently unknown. The junction had 10 bases not matched to a gene; V was cut back by 6 bases and J by 12 bases. Germline CDR1 MNHEY, CDR2 SMNVEV (reference sequence). The CDR3 length is 15 residues. This rearrangement joins TRBV27 to TRBJ2-1, with 14 bases identical to TRBD2. The source of this sequence is a man aged 50 to 60 who received an inactivated influenza vaccine. The sequencing here drew on PBMCs from blood, taken 14 to 15 days before vaccination. In nucleotides, the CDR3 is TGTGCCAGCAGCCGCGCCGGGACTAGCGGGAGAAGGCAGTTCTTC. This codes for CASSRAGTSGRRQFF.